This is a list of T cell receptor beta chains from one sample in a study of regulatory T cells in long-lasting Graves disease. TCRdb reprocessed the multiplex PCR reads with MiXCR, giving one entry per CDR3 protein. The table lists over 300,000 distinct CDR3 sequences, 15% to 19% of them singletons, with 22% in the top ten. Source: peripheral blood mononuclear cells (PBMCs), taken at new diagnosis, from a patient treated with antithyroid drugs. Receptors originate from a female donor with Graves disease. CDR3s include the opening cysteine and the closing phenylalanine or tryptophan. The D gene is left open where the match is weak. Size tells how often a clone was seen (once, few, many) or the class of an expanded clone, and some rows leave it out.

>TRBJ2-1|TRBV7-9|many|TRBD1
CASSPTTGTGGNNEQFF
TGTGCCAGCAGCCCCACCACCGGGACAGGGGGGAACAATGAGCAGTTCTTC
>TRBJ2-5|TRBV6-5|many|-
CASSYSSAELPETQYF
TGTGCCAGCAGTTACAGTTCTGCGGAACTTCCAGAGACCCAGTACTTC
>TRBJ2-7|TRBV7-9|many|-
CASSPTGPYEQYF
TGTGCCAGCAGCCCGACGGGACCCTACGAGCAGTACTTC
>TRBJ2-7|TRBV28|few|-
CASSFNVAGSYEQYF
TGTGCCAGCAGTTTCAACGTGGCGGGGTCCTACGAGCAGTACTTC
>TRBJ2-3|TRBV6-2/TRBV6-3|many|-
CASSFNQRELDTDTQYF
TGTGCCAGCAGTTTCAACCAACGGGAGCTGGACACAGATACGCAGTATTTT
>TRBJ1-1|TRBV20-1|many|-
CSARGHRNTEAFF
TGCAGTGCGAGGGGACATAGGAACACTGAAGCTTTCTTT
>TRBJ2-7|TRBV20-1|-|TRBD1
CSAPPGTGGSYEQYF
TGCAGTGCTCCCCCGGGGACAGGGGGATCCTACGAGCAGTACTTC
>TRBJ2-7|TRBV7-9|many|TRBD1
CASSRTGGGEQYF
TGTGCCAGTTCTCGGACAGGGGGTGGCGAGCAGTACTTC
>TRBJ2-5|TRBV2|-|-
CASTRGRVVGETQYF
TGTGCCAGCACCCGGGGACGGGTTGTGGGTGAGACCCAGTACTTC
>TRBJ2-3|TRBV5-5|many|-
CASSLADTQYF
TGTGCCAGCAGCTTGGCAGATACGCAGTATTTT
>TRBJ1-2|TRBV18|once|TRBD1
CASSPGQGAGYGYTF
TGTGCCAGCTCACCAGGACAGGGGGCAGGATATGGCTACACCTTC
>TRBJ1-1|TRBV12-3/TRBV12-4|many|TRBD1
CASSSDRVVSAFF
TGTGCCAGCAGTTCTGACAGGGTTGTCAGCGCTTTCTTT
>TRBJ2-3|TRBV5-1|many|-
CASSSRTESPDTQYF
TGTGCCAGCAGCTCTCGGACGGAAAGCCCAGATACGCAGTATTTT
>TRBJ2-1|TRBV18|-|-
CASSPQGGVVSYNEQFF
TGTGCCAGCTCACCTCAAGGGGGGGTGGTATCCTACAATGAGCAGTTCTTC
>TRBJ2-7|TRBV4-1|few|-
CASSRPGTPYEQYF
TGCGCCAGCAGCCGCCCCGGGACTCCCTACGAGCAGTACTTC
>TRBJ2-7|TRBV29-1|few|-
CSVVDMDSYEQYF
TGCAGCGTTGTAGATATGGACTCCTACGAGCAGTACTTC
>TRBJ2-3|TRBV11-2|-|TRBD2
CASSLGPLREGPPDTQYF
TGTGCCAGCAGCTTGGGCCCCTTGCGGGAGGGCCCCCCAGATACGCAGTATTTT